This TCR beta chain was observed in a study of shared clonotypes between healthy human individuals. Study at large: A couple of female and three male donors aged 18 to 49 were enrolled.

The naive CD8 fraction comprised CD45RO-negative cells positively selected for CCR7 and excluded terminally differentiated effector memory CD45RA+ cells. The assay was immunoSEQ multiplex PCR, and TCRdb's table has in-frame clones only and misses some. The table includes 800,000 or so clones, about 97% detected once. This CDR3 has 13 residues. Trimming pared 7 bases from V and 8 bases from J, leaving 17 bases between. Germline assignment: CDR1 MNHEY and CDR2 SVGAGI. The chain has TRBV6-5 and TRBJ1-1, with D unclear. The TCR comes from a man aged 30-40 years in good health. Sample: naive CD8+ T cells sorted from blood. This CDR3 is CASTGGSVREAFF. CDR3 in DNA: TGTGCCAGCACGGGAGGGAGCGTTCGAGAAGCTTTCTTT.